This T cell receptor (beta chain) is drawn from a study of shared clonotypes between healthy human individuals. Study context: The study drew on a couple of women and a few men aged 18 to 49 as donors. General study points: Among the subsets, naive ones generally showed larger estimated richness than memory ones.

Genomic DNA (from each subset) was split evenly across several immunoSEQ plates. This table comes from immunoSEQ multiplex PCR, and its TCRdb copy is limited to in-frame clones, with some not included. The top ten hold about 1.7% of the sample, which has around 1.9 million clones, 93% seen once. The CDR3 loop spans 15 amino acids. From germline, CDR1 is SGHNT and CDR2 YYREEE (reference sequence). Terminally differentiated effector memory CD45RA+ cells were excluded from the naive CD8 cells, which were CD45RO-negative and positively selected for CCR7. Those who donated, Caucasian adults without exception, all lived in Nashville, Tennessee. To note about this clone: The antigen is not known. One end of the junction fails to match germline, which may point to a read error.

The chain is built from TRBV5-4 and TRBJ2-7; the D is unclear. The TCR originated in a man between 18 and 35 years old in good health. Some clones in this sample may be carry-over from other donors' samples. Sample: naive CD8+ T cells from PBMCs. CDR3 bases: TGCGCCAGCAGCCAAGGGCCGCACAAGGCCTACGAGCAGTACTTC. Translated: CASSQGPHKAYEQYF. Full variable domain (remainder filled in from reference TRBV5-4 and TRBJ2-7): ETGVTQSPTHLIKTRGQQVTLRCSSQSGHNTVSWYQQALGQGPQFIFQYYREEENGRGNFPPRFSGLQFPNYSSELNVNALELDDSALYLCASSQGPHKAYEQYFGPGTRLTVT.